This TCR beta chain derives from a study of PD-1 blockade in mismatch repair-deficient tumors. Findings of the study overall: Tumor-resident clones, often undetectable pretreatment in blood, expanded then contracted after pembrolizumab.

Here immunoSEQ multiplex PCR was the method, and the copy in TCRdb shows in-frame clones only, minus some. The sample includes 100,000 to 150,000 clones, around 87% of them seen just once. In its sample, this clone was seen once. Its antigen is unidentified. The germline gives CDR1 SQVTM, CDR2 ANQGSEA. The CDR3 totals 14 residues. V gave up 4 bases and J gave up 5 bases, with 17 bases separating them. All patients were mismatch repair deficient, assessed by either PCR or immunohistochemistry. V usage is TRBV29-1 and J usage is TRBJ2-5, with a tentative D call TRBD2 (5 bases). The sequenced sample was peripheral blood, obtained 44 weeks after starting pembrolizumab. The receptor was derived from an adult with mismatch repair-deficient cancer. CDR3 sequence (DNA): TGCAGCGTTGTCCTAGCCGTCCGAGGGGAGACCCAGTACTTC. As protein: CSVVLAVRGETQYF.